These 18 T cell receptor beta chains came from one sample sequenced in a study of T-cell reconstitution after alpha-beta-depleted transplantation in children listed by TCRdb under 2016. The library was prepared using PCR. The instrument was an Illumina HiSeq 2500. TCR library preparation used molecular barcoding, with unique molecular identifiers applied to normalize quantification of the TCRbeta repertoire. In TCRdb, the public reads were trimmed at Q25 with fastp and aligned with MiXCR, with productive beta chains retained. Entries are consolidated by CDR3 protein sequence, retaining the most common genes and DNA. The sample data list around 240,000 distinct CDR3 sequences, and 6.5% to 10% of these were observed just once. In total, the top ten clones hold 6% to 7% of the sample. What this sample's treatment or condition label stands for: allogeneic hematopoietic cell transplantation with graft depleted of TCRalphabeta T cells and CD19 B cells.

The sequenced sample was PBMCs, mostly from graft donor cells, obtained 180 days after TCRalphabeta/CD19-depleted stem cell transplant. The receptors derive from a male patient younger than 18 who had a stem cell transplant for acute lymphoblastic leukemia, so the T cells may come from the graft donor.

This clonotype was observed a handful of times. In DNA, the CDR3 is TGTGCCAGCAGCTTAAGGGGGGGACTAGCGGCCTACAATGAGCAGTTCTTC. Amino acids: CASSLRGGLAAYNEQFF. V gene TRBV7-3 combines with J gene TRBJ2-1; TRBD2 agrees at 11 bases. The germline V gene has CDR1 SGHTA and CDR2 FQGTGA. Germline trimming cut 1 base from V and 2 bases from J; bases unmatched to any gene: 4. This CDR3 region has 17 residues. Full variable domain (outside the CDR3, taken from reference TRBV7-3 and TRBJ2-1): GAGVSQTPSNKVTEKGKYVELRCDPISGHTALYWYRQSLGQGPEFLIYFQGTGAADDSGLPNDRFFAVRPEGSVSTLKIQRTERGDSAVYLCASSLRGGLAAYNEQFFGPGTRLTVL.

This clonotype showed up many times. V is TRBV20-1 and J is TRBJ2-3, with D hard to call. The V gene lost 1 base and the J gene lost 5 bases, with 13 bases spanning the gap. The CDR3 is 14 residues long. Germline V gives CDR1 DFQATT, CDR2 SNEGSKA (reference sequence). In DNA, the CDR3 is TGCAGTGCTAGAGGGACCCGGAATATAGATACGCAGTATTTT. This codes for CSARGTRNIDTQYF.

This clonotype was counted many times. The CDR3 DNA reads TGCAGTGGCGGGAGGGGCTACGAGCAGTACTTC. This translates into CSGGRGYEQYF. The chain is built from TRBV20-1 and TRBJ2-7, with 9 bases matching TRBD2. The CDR3 loop spans 11 amino acids. Germline V gene data show CDR1 as DFQATT and CDR2 as SNEGSKA (reference sequence). Unmatched junction bases numbered 1, after V lost 7 bases and J lost 3 bases.

The table lists this clonotype with many counts. The chain links TRBV2 to TRBJ2-7, with 12 nucleotides matching TRBD2. V trimming: 6 bases; J trimming: 5 bases; junction bases outside the gene matches: 14. The germline V gene encodes CDR1 SNHLY and CDR2 FYNNEI. The CDR3 contains 17 residues. The CDR3 reads CASRKPIRLAGEHEQYF. The CDR3 DNA reads TGTGCCAGCAGAAAACCCATAAGACTAGCGGGAGAGCACGAGCAGTACTTC. Filled out from reference TRBV2 and TRBJ2-7, the complete variable domain reads EPEVTQTPSHQVTQMGQEVILRCVPISNHLYFYWYRQILGQKVEFLVSFYNNEISEKSEIFDDQFSVERPDGSNFTLKIRSTKLEDSAMYFCASRKPIRLAGEHEQYFGPGTRLTVT.

Comments on this clonotype: A read error may explain this, as a much larger clone is one base away. The chain combines TRBV12-3 or TRBV12-4 with TRBJ2-2, with 7 bases identical to TRBD1. The CDR3 covers 15 residues. The J segment lost 8 bases and the V segment lost 5 bases, leaving 11 bases of the junction unmatched. CDR3: CASSPGQVAHGELFF. The CDR3 bases are TGTGCCAGCAGTCCCGGACAGGTGGCGCATGGGGAGCTGTTTTTT.

This clonotype was seen many times. This chain connects TRBV7-8 to TRBJ2-5; possible D gene TRBD1, 6 bases. CDR1 is SGHVS, CDR2 FQNEAQ, per germline. The CDR3 loop spans 15 amino acids. Trimming took off 3 bases at V and 2 bases at J, with 13 bases between the two ends. The CDR3 here is CASSLTGPLQETQYF. CDR3 in DNA: TGTGCCAGCAGCTTGACAGGCCCCTTGCAAGAGACCCAGTACTTC.

This clonotype has ten or more counts. V is TRBV6-1 and J is TRBJ2-2, with a possible D match to TRBD1 (5 bases). Looked up from germline, CDR1 is MNHNS and CDR2 is SASEGT. The CDR3 extends over 15 amino acids. The V and J ends lost 6 bases and 4 bases respectively, with 15 bases between them. CDR3 loop: CASSSARVLTGELFF. DNA of the CDR3: TGTGCCAGCAGCTCAGCCAGGGTTCTCACCGGGGAGCTGTTTTTT.

The chain employs TRBV5-4 and TRBJ2-7; no clear D. The CDR3 covers 14 residues. In germline, CDR1 is SGHNT, CDR2 YYREEE (reference sequence). The ends were cut back, 2 bases at V and 2 bases at J, with 11 bases in the middle. The CDR3 nucleotides are TGTGCCAGCAGCTTAGTAGGGAAGCCCTACGAGCAGTACTTC. The encoded protein is CASSLVGKPYEQYF.

This clonotype appeared many times. J is TRBJ2-1 and V is TRBV25-1; D is perhaps TRBD1 (6 bases). Germline V gene data show CDR1 as MGHDK and CDR2 as SYGVNS. With 3 bases removed from V and 7 bases from J, the gap between germline ends came to 10 bases. This CDR3 has 13 residues. CDR3 DNA sequence: TGTGCCAGCAGTGACAGAACAGGGAATGAGCAGTTCTTC. Translated: CASSDRTGNEQFF. Variable domain in full (rest from reference TRBV25-1 and TRBJ2-1): EADIYQTPRYLVIGTGKKITLECSQTMGHDKMYWYQQDPGMELHLIHYSYGVNSTEKGDLSSESTVSRIRTEHFPLTLESARPSHTSQYLCASSDRTGNEQFFGPGTRLTVL.

This clonotype was picked up many times. J is TRBJ1-5 and V is TRBV4-2, with a weak D call TRBD1 (5 bases). Germline values: CDR1 LGHNA, CDR2 YNFKEQ. Trimming removed 5 bases from V and 0 bases from J, with 11 bases in between. The CDR3 runs 15 residues. CDR3 sequence (DNA): TGTGCCAGCAGCGGGGCAGGTAATAGCAATCAGCCCCAGCATTTT. This gives the protein CASSGAGNSNQPQHF.

The chain links TRBV5-1 to TRBJ1-1; TRBD1 agrees at 7 bases. Germline V gene data show CDR1 as SGHRS and CDR2 as YFSETQ. CDR3 length: 13 amino acids. With V trimmed by 6 bases and J by 1 base, 3 bases remained unmatched. CDR3: CASMPGGNTEAFF. CDR3 sequence (DNA): TGCGCCAGCATGCCAGGGGGGAACACTGAAGCTTTCTTT.

This clonotype came up many times. The chain links TRBV11-2 to TRBJ2-3; D gene uncertain. Trimming cost V 5 bases and J 6 bases, with 15 bases left between them. This CDR3 has 14 residues. Germline loops: CDR1 SGHAT, CDR2 FQNNGV. In DNA, the CDR3 is TGTGCCAGCAGCCCCTCCCTCATCCCCGATACGCAGTATTTT. Translation gives CASSPSLIPDTQYF. The whole variable domain, remainder taken from reference TRBV11-2 and TRBJ2-3, is EAGVAQSPRYKIIEKRQSVAFWCNPISGHATLYWYQQILGQGPKLLIQFQNNGVVDDSQLPKDRFSAERLKGVDSTLKIQPAKLEDSAVYLCASSPSLIPDTQYFGPGTRLTVL.

This clonotype was detected only once. Given a much more abundant clone one base away, this may be a read error. The chain uses TRBV6-2 or TRBV6-3 and TRBJ1-5; the match to TRBD1 covers 8 bases. This CDR3 comprises 14 residues. Germline values: CDR1 MNHEY, CDR2 SVGEGT. The ends lost 2 bases at V and 8 bases at J; junction bases unmatched: 5. CDR3 coding DNA: TGTGCCAGCAGTTACCAGGGGGCCGGAGAGCCCCAGCATTTT. This translates into CASSYQGAGEPQHF.

This clonotype was detected a few times. The rearrangement uses TRBV12-3 or TRBV12-4 and TRBJ2-3, with 8 bases lining up with TRBD2. V was clipped by 2 bases and J by 3 bases; unmatched bases: 16. This CDR3 is built from 19 residues. The CDR3 here is CASSLPSGGPGASTDTQYF. The CDR3 DNA reads as TGTGCCAGCAGTTTACCCAGCGGGGGCCCCGGAGCCTCTACAGATACGCAGTATTTT.

Points on this clonotype: A much larger clone sits a single nucleotide away, making a read error possible. This is likely a read error, given that the CDR3 carries no conserved phenylalanine or tryptophan at its end. CDR3 nucleotide sequence: TGCGCCAGCAGCCCCCCGGGCCTTGGGGCTGGAAACACCATATATTGT. Translated: CASSPPGLGAGNTIYC. The rearrangement uses TRBV4-1 and TRBJ1-3, with D unresolved. The V gene lost 4 bases and the J gene lost 2 bases, with 15 bases spanning the gap. Germline V CDR1 and CDR2: MGHRA, YSYEKL. There are 16 residues in the CDR3.

The table lists this clonotype with many counts. The rearrangement joins TRBV7-3 to TRBJ1-2; D is undetermined. The CDR3 contains 13 residues. Germline assignment: CDR1 SGHTA and CDR2 FQGTGA. Trimming took off 3 bases at V and 13 bases at J, with 18 bases between the two ends. The CDR3 sequence: CASSFNGDRLPTF. Here the CDR3 DNA reads TGTGCCAGCAGCTTTAATGGGGATCGTCTTCCCACCTTC.

This clonotype has ten or more counts. The chain uses TRBV11-1 and TRBJ2-5; no clear D. Germline V gene sequence: CDR1 SGHAT, CDR2 FQDESV (reference sequence). This CDR3 contains 13 residues. The V gene lost 5 bases and the J gene lost 2 bases, with 9 bases spanning the gap. The DNA for the CDR3 is TGTGCCAGCAGCCCGCACATGCAAGAGACCCAGTACTTC. As protein: CASSPHMQETQYF.

V and J are TRBV28 and TRBJ1-6; 9 bases are shared with TRBD1. CDR1 MDHEN and CDR2 SYDVKM come from the germline V gene. Losses at the gene ends were 10 bases for V and 10 bases for J; bases not matched to a gene: 14. The CDR3 is 15 residues long. Here the CDR3 reads CAMGPGTGLPSPLHF. The CDR3 nucleotides are TGTGCCATGGGCCCGGGGACAGGGCTCCCCTCACCCCTCCACTTT.